Following are 30 T cell receptor beta chains from one sample sequenced in a study of blood T cell repertoires in COVID-19. Measured with immunoSEQ multiplex PCR; TCRdb has only the in-frame clones, and not every one. The sample carries 97,000 or so clones, about 88% recorded once. Sequencing input: peripheral blood. The origin of the receptors is a middle-aged man with active or convalescent COVID-19.

In DNA form, the CDR3 reads TGTGCCACCAGCAGGTCCCGGGACAGGAAGGATGGCTACACCTTC. Its translation: CATSRSRDRKDGYTF. J is TRBJ1-2 and V is TRBV15, with 8 bases matching TRBD1. CDR1 is LNHNV, CDR2 YYDKDF, per germline (reference sequence). J was trimmed by 6 bases and V by 3 bases; bases with no gene match: 9. CDR3 length: 15 amino acids.

This rearrangement joins TRBV30 to TRBJ2-3; the match to TRBD1 covers 9 bases. CDR3 length: 15 residues. V shed 5 bases and J 3 bases; nucleotides not matched to a gene: 9. From germline, CDR1 is GTSNPN and CDR2 SVGIG (reference sequence). CDR3 bases: TGTGCCTGGGTTAATTTTGGACAGGGGACAGATACGCAGTATTTT. Amino acid sequence: CAWVNFGQGTDTQYF.

The V and J genes are TRBV6-2 or TRBV6-3 and TRBJ1-1; maybe TRBD1 (6 bases). V was clipped by 4 bases and J by 0 bases, with 9 bases between them. Germline V gene data show CDR1 as MNHEY and CDR2 as SVGEGT. The CDR3 spans 14 residues. The CDR3 DNA reads TGTGCCAGCAGTTCAGGGGCCCTGAACACTGAAGCTTTCTTT. This encodes CASSSGALNTEAFF.

V usage is TRBV10-1 and J usage is TRBJ1-1; D remains unclear. The length of the CDR3 is 14 residues. V shed 0 bases and J shed 4 bases, with 9 bases lying between them. Germline V CDR1 and CDR2: WNHNN, SYGVQD (reference sequence). The DNA for the CDR3 is TGCGCCAGCAGTGAGTCTGGCGGAACCACTGAAGCTTTCTTT. Translating it yields CASSESGGTTEAFF.

Concerning this clone itself: Additional DNA sequences in this sample encode the identical CDR3. The rearrangement joins TRBV6-1 to TRBJ1-5, with 8 bases lining up with TRBD1. J lost 1 base, V lost 2 bases, and 4 bases had no gene match. This CDR3 comprises 16 residues. The germline CDR1 and CDR2 sequences are MNHNS and SASEGT. CDR3 loop: CASSETGGRSNQPQHF. The CDR3 DNA is TGTGCCAGCAGTGAAACAGGGGGACGAAGCAATCAGCCCCAGCATTTT.

The chain joins TRBV30 to TRBJ2-1; 8 bases line up with TRBD2. This CDR3 is built from 11 residues. V was pared by 5 bases and J by 9 bases, with 3 bases of the junction left unmatched. Germline CDR1 reads GTSNPN; CDR2 reads SVGIG (reference sequence). The CDR3 region is CAWGLASEQFF. In DNA form, the CDR3 reads TGTGCCTGGGGACTAGCCAGTGAGCAGTTCTTC.

The chain employs TRBV7-2 and TRBJ2-7; 8 bases are a match to TRBD2. Trimming at V came to 6 bases and at J to 2 bases, leaving 6 bases not matched to a gene. CDR1 and CDR2 (germline): SGHTA, FQGNSA. This CDR3 comprises 14 residues. This CDR3 reads CASRRRGGPYEQYF. In DNA form, the CDR3 reads TGTGCCAGCAGGCGACGCGGGGGGCCCTACGAGCAGTACTTC.

The V gene is TRBV10-3, the J gene TRBJ2-5; 7 nucleotides agree with TRBD1. V shed 8 bases and J 1 base; nucleotides not matched to a gene: 1. Germline V gene sequence: CDR1 ENHRY, CDR2 SYGVKD. The CDR3 length is 12 residues. The CDR3 nucleotides read TGTGCCATCGGGACAGCCCAAGAGACCCAGTACTTC. It yields the protein CAIGTAQETQYF.

V gene TRBV28 combines with J gene TRBJ1-5; TRBD1 might be the D (5 bases). CDR1 is MDHEN, CDR2 SYDVKM, per germline. Trimming removed 2 bases from V and 6 bases from J, with 11 bases in between. The CDR3 is 14 amino acids. The chain's CDR3 is CASSLESGVQPQHF. The CDR3 nucleotides read TGTGCCAGCAGTTTAGAATCGGGGGTTCAGCCCCAGCATTTT.

CDR3 in amino acids: CASSPSGGAAYEQYV. CDR3 nucleotide sequence: TGTGCCAGCAGCCCTAGCGGGGGGGCCGCGTACGAGCAGTACGTC. The V gene is TRBV7-8, the J gene TRBJ2-7; the match to TRBD2 covers 12 bases. CDR1 SGHVS and CDR2 FQNEAQ come from the germline V gene. V trimming: 5 bases; J trimming: 4 bases; junction bases outside the gene matches: 6. This CDR3 comprises 15 residues.

The rearrangement joins TRBV5-8 to TRBJ2-3, with 15 bases lining up with TRBD2. Germline lookup yields CDR1 SGHTS and CDR2 YDEGEE. CDR3 length: 18 amino acids. The V gene end was trimmed by 5 bases and the J gene end by 2 bases; junction bases not matched to a gene: 9. The CDR3 here is CASRGTSGGNGLTDTQYF. DNA of the CDR3: TGTGCCAGCAGAGGGACTAGCGGGGGGAATGGGCTCACAGATACGCAGTATTTT.

The chain joins TRBV7-6 to TRBJ2-7; 9 bases match TRBD1. Germline CDR1 is SGHVS and CDR2 is FNYEAQ. This CDR3 is 15 amino acids long. V was pared by 1 base and J by 1 base, with 2 bases of the junction left unmatched. Here the CDR3 DNA reads TGTGCCAGCAGCTTAGGGGGACAGGGTTCCTACGAGCAGTACTTC. It is translated as CASSLGGQGSYEQYF.

The rearrangement uses TRBV5-1 and TRBJ2-5; the match to TRBD1 covers 9 bases. The CDR3 contains 16 residues. The V and J ends lost 4 bases and 0 bases, in that order; junction bases with no gene match: 7. The germline V gene has CDR1 SGHRS and CDR2 YFSETQ. The chain's CDR3 is CASSPGQGTYQETQYF. Here the CDR3 DNA reads TGCGCCAGCAGCCCAGGACAGGGGACATACCAAGAGACCCAGTACTTC. Full variable domain (rest looked up from reference TRBV5-1 and TRBJ2-5): KAGVTQTPRYLIKTRGQQVTLSCSPISGHRSVSWYQQTPGQGLQFLFEYFSETQRNKGNFPGRFSGRQFSNSRSEMNVSTLELGDSALYLCASSPGQGTYQETQYFGPGTRLLVL.

V gene TRBV27 combines with J gene TRBJ1-4; 11 bases line up with TRBD1. Trimming took 6 bases from V and 7 from J; bases not matched to a gene: 10. The CDR3 totals 16 residues. Germline values: CDR1 MNHEY, CDR2 SMNVEV (reference sequence). CDR3 protein: CASSNTRTGGFEKLFF. Here the CDR3 DNA reads TGTGCCAGCAGCAATACACGGACAGGGGGCTTTGAAAAACTGTTTTTT.

The V gene is TRBV7-2, the J gene TRBJ2-1; 7 nucleotides line up with TRBD2. The CDR3 contains 15 residues. V was pared by 7 bases and J by 0 bases, with 6 bases of the junction left unmatched. Germline values: CDR1 SGHTA, CDR2 FQGNSA. The CDR3 reads CASKPAGSSYNEQFF. CDR3 DNA sequence: TGTGCCAGCAAGCCAGCGGGAAGCTCCTACAATGAGCAGTTCTTC. Based on the CDR3 plus reference TRBV7-2 and TRBJ2-1, the full variable domain is GAGVSQSPSNKVTEKGKDVELRCDPISGHTALYWYRQSLGQGLEFLIYFQGNSAPDKSGLPSDRFSAERTGGSVSTLTIQRTQQEDSAVYLCASKPAGSSYNEQFFGPGTRLTVL.

The chain joins TRBV7-8 to TRBJ2-3; 7 nucleotides match TRBD1. Looked up from germline, CDR1 is SGHVS and CDR2 is FQNEAQ. The CDR3 is made up of 15 amino acids. Germline trimming cut 5 bases from V and 2 bases from J; bases unmatched to any gene: 7. The CDR3 loop is CASSPSGQITDTQYF. The CDR3 DNA sequence: TGTGCCAGCAGCCCCTCGGGACAGATCACAGATACGCAGTATTTT.

This clone has only one observation. The genes are TRBV15 and TRBJ2-1; 8 nucleotides agree with TRBD1. CDR1 and CDR2 from the germline V gene are LNHNV and YYDKDF (reference sequence). The CDR3 runs to 15 residues. With 1 base clipped from V and 4 bases from J, the junction kept 3 bases outside the gene matches. The CDR3 sequence: CATSRAQGDYNEQFF. The CDR3 DNA follows: TGTGCCACCAGCAGAGCACAGGGGGATTACAATGAGCAGTTCTTC.

The chain links TRBV28 to TRBJ1-4; no reliable D call. Trimming took off 5 bases at V and 4 bases at J, with 8 bases between the two ends. Germline values: CDR1 MDHEN, CDR2 SYDVKM. This CDR3 is 13 amino acids long. The CDR3 is CASSNRDNEKLFF. DNA for the CDR3: TGTGCCAGCAGTAACAGAGATAATGAAAAACTGTTTTTT. The full variable domain, completed using reference TRBV28 and TRBJ1-4, is DVKVTQSSRYLVKRTGEKVFLECVQDMDHENMFWYRQDPGLGLRLIYFSYDVKMKEKGDIPEGYSVSREKKERFSLILESASTNQTSMYLCASSNRDNEKLFFGSGTQLSVL.

J is TRBJ1-2 and V is TRBV10-3; a weak D match, TRBD1 (6 bases). The V gene lost 2 bases and the J gene lost 6 bases, with 13 bases spanning the gap. CDR3 length: 14 residues. The germline V gene encodes CDR1 ENHRY and CDR2 SYGVKD. The CDR3 coding sequence is TGTGCCATCAGTGAGAGTTCAGGGGAGCATGGCTACACCTTC. Translated, it gives CAISESSGEHGYTF.

V is TRBV5-5 and J is TRBJ2-2, with a tentative D call TRBD2 (5 bases). V was clipped by 3 bases and J by 9 bases, with 12 bases between them. Germline CDR1 and CDR2: SGHKS and YYEKEE (reference sequence). The CDR3 extends over 13 amino acids. The CDR3: CASSWTVKRELFF. In DNA form, the CDR3 reads TGTGCCAGCAGCTGGACTGTTAAGCGGGAGCTGTTTTTT.

In this sample, this clone turned up a few times. The V and J genes are TRBV6-5 and TRBJ1-2; tentative D call: TRBD1 (5 bases). This CDR3 has 12 residues. Germline V gives CDR1 MNHEY, CDR2 SVGAGI. The V end lost 6 bases, the J end lost 9 bases, and 14 bases lay between the germline ends. The CDR3 nucleotides are TGTGCCAGCAGATCCGACAGTCCAAGCTACACCTTC. Its protein product is CASRSDSPSYTF.

V is TRBV5-4 and J is TRBJ2-7, with 8 nucleotides matching TRBD1. There are 15 residues in the CDR3. After removal of 0 bases from V and 2 bases from J, the junction contained 4 bases not matched to a gene. CDR1 is SGHNT, CDR2 YYREEE, per germline (reference sequence). CDR3 residues: CASSLGTGTPYEQYF. CDR3 DNA: TGTGCCAGCAGCTTGGGGACAGGGACGCCCTACGAGCAGTACTTC. Variable domain in full (rest from reference TRBV5-4 and TRBJ2-7): ETGVTQSPTHLIKTRGQQVTLRCSSQSGHNTVSWYQQALGQGPQFIFQYYREEENGRGNFPPRFSGLQFPNYSSELNVNALELDDSALYLCASSLGTGTPYEQYFGPGTRLTVT.

This chain uses TRBV18 with TRBJ2-5, with 8 bases lining up with TRBD1. This CDR3 contains 14 residues. The V and J ends lost 3 bases and 3 bases, in that order; junction bases with no gene match: 3. Germline V gene sequence: CDR1 KGHSH, CDR2 LQKENI. CDR3 DNA sequence: TGTGCCAGCTCACCGGGACAGGCAAAAGAGACCCAGTACTTC. It translates to CASSPGQAKETQYF.

This chain uses TRBV6-5 with TRBJ2-5; perhaps TRBD2 as D (6 bases). Germline loops: CDR1 MNHEY, CDR2 SVGAGI. The V and J ends lost 6 bases and 5 bases respectively, with 16 bases between them. The CDR3 is made up of 14 amino acids. The CDR3 DNA reads as TGTGCCAGCAGCTACGAGACTAGTAGGGAGACCCAGTACTTC. This codes for CASSYETSRETQYF.

V usage is TRBV9 and J usage is TRBJ2-1; 8 bases align to TRBD1. Germline V CDR1 and CDR2: SGDLS, YYNGEE. The CDR3 consists of 14 residues. With V trimmed by 4 bases and J by 5 bases, 5 bases remained unmatched. The CDR3 spells CASSLRTGNNEQFF. The CDR3 DNA follows: TGTGCCAGCAGCCTTAGGACAGGGAACAATGAGCAGTTCTTC.

The V call is TRBV10-1, the J call TRBJ1-5; D remains ambiguous. Trimming shortened V by 4 bases and J by 7 bases, and 11 bases separated the two germline ends. Per germline, CDR1 WNHNN and CDR2 SYGVQD (reference sequence). The CDR3 length is 13 residues. The CDR3 DNA follows: TGCGCCAGCAGTGGAACATCGGGGCAGCCCCAGCATTTT. This codes for CASSGTSGQPQHF.

The V and J genes are TRBV5-1 and TRBJ2-5; 9 nucleotides align to TRBD2. The CDR3 has 15 residues. Unmatched junction bases numbered 7, after V lost 2 bases and J lost 5 bases. Germline V gene data show CDR1 as SGHRS and CDR2 as YFSETQ. CDR3 protein: CASSFPGLAYETQYF. The CDR3 coding sequence is TGCGCCAGCAGCTTCCCCGGACTAGCGTATGAGACCCAGTACTTC.

The chain recombines TRBV28 with TRBJ1-2, with 7 bases fitting TRBD1. V trimming: 4 bases; J trimming: 4 bases; junction bases outside the gene matches: 9. Germline values: CDR1 MDHEN, CDR2 SYDVKM. The CDR3 loop spans 15 amino acids. DNA of the CDR3: TGTGCCAGCAGTTCAGGACAGGTCCCGCTCTATGGCTACACCTTC. It yields the protein CASSSGQVPLYGYTF.

This clone was picked up one time. The chain links TRBV6-4 to TRBJ2-2; D unclear. Germline V lookup: CDR1 MRHNA, CDR2 SNTAGT. Deletions cut 4 bases from V and 2 bases from J, with 5 bases between. CDR3 size: 13 residues. CDR3 sequence: CASSATNTGELFF. CDR3 DNA: TGTGCCAGCAGTGCGACAAACACCGGGGAGCTGTTTTTT.

The chain combines TRBV6-5 with TRBJ2-7, with 9 bases fitting TRBD1. CDR1 MNHEY and CDR2 SVGAGI come from the germline V gene. The CDR3 sequence is 12 residues long. The V and J ends lost 5 bases and 8 bases, in that order; junction bases with no gene match: 4. This chain's CDR3 is CASSRTGEKQYV. CDR3 nucleotide sequence: TGTGCCAGCAGTAGGACAGGGGAGAAGCAGTACGTC.